These 10 T cell receptor beta chains were sequenced from one sample in a study of shared clonotypes between healthy human individuals. The repertoire was sequenced with immunoSEQ multiplex PCR; TCRdb's copy has only in-frame clones and lacks some. The data contain about 2.3 million clones, 85% to 95% of them singletons. What was sequenced was naive CD4+ T cells from PBMCs. Regarding subset: CD45RA+ positively selected. The receptors originated from a young man in good health. Some clones in this sample may be carry-over from other donors' samples.

This chain connects TRBV6-6 to TRBJ2-3; TRBD1 agrees at 9 bases. The CDR3 loop spans 16 amino acids. Germline CDR1 MNHNY, CDR2 SVGAGI (reference sequence). The J segment lost 0 bases and the V segment lost 4 bases, leaving 5 bases of the junction unmatched. CDR3 sequence reads: CASSLETGGSTDTQYF. DNA for the CDR3: TGTGCCAGCAGTTTAGAGACAGGGGGGAGCACAGATACGCAGTATTTT.

The rearrangement joins TRBV11-2 to TRBJ2-7; no clear D. Between the trimmed V and J ends, which lost 2 bases and 1 base, there was a span of 12 bases. The CDR3 is 15 residues long. CDR1 SGHAT and CDR2 FQNNGV come from the germline V gene. In nucleotides, the CDR3 is TGTGCCAGCAGCTTATCGCCGGACCAGTCCTACGAGCAGTACTTC. This encodes CASSLSPDQSYEQYF.

This rearrangement joins TRBV10-3 to TRBJ2-7; 7 nucleotides match TRBD1. The CDR3 extends over 14 amino acids. The trim removed 9 bases at V and 4 bases at J, leaving 12 bases unmatched. Germline CDR1 is ENHRY and CDR2 is SYGVKD. The DNA of the CDR3 is TGTGCCATAGCACGACAGGGAAAAGAGTACGAGCAGTACTTC. Its protein is CAIARQGKEYEQYF.

The chain carries TRBV10-3 and TRBJ2-2, with 12 bases aligning to TRBD2. CDR3 length equals 16 residues. V dropped 6 bases and J dropped 6; count of bases not matched to a gene: 8. CDR1 and CDR2 from the germline V gene are ENHRY and SYGVKD. CDR3 residues: CAIRKGLAGLAGELFF. CDR3 coding DNA: TGTGCCATCAGGAAGGGACTAGCGGGTTTGGCCGGGGAGCTGTTTTTT.

The chain is built from TRBV18 and TRBJ1-1; 10 positions match TRBD1. V lost 0 bases, J lost 4 bases, and 2 bases stayed unmatched. The germline V gene encodes CDR1 KGHSH and CDR2 LQKENI. There are 15 residues in the CDR3. The CDR3 DNA reads TGTGCCAGCTCACCACCCCGGACAGGGGGCACTGAAGCTTTCTTT. Its translation: CASSPPRTGGTEAFF.

Worth noting for this clone: The sample holds other DNA sequences that translate to the same CDR3. V and J are TRBV5-1 and TRBJ1-4; 8 bases are shared with TRBD1. Per germline, CDR1 SGHRS and CDR2 YFSETQ. CDR3 length equals 14 residues. V shed 4 bases and J 4 bases; nucleotides not matched to a gene: 3. The CDR3: CASSLGQVNEKLFF. As DNA, the CDR3 is TGCGCCAGCAGCCTGGGACAGGTTAATGAAAAACTGTTTTTT.

The chain couples TRBV6-5 to TRBJ2-3; 8 bases match TRBD1. This CDR3 comprises 15 residues. CDR1 MNHEY and CDR2 SVGAGI come from the germline V gene. Trimming at V came to 2 bases and at J to 5 bases, leaving 6 bases not matched to a gene. For the CDR3, the DNA is TGTGCCAGCAGTTACCCGACGGGACAGGTAGATACGCAGTATTTT. Translating it yields CASSYPTGQVDTQYF.

This chain connects TRBV10-3 to TRBJ2-3; D not resolved. The CDR3 is 14 residues long. Per germline, CDR1 ENHRY and CDR2 SYGVKD. The V end was cut by 10 bases, the J end by 0 bases, with 14 bases between. CDR3 DNA: TGTGCCACCCAGGTCCAGATTAGCACAGATACGCAGTATTTT. It specifies CATQVQISTDTQYF.

V gene TRBV7-3 combines with J gene TRBJ2-2; possibly TRBD2 for D (6 bases). The germline V gene has CDR1 SGHTA and CDR2 FQGTGA. CDR3 size: 17 residues. V shed 8 bases and J shed 2 bases, with 21 bases lying between them. CDR3 in amino acids: CASQVGESGVNTGELFF. The DNA for the CDR3 is TGTGCCAGCCAGGTCGGTGAATCGGGAGTAAACACCGGGGAGCTGTTTTTT. Variable domain in full (rest from reference TRBV7-3 and TRBJ2-2): GAGVSQTPSNKVTEKGKYVELRCDPISGHTALYWYRQSLGQGPEFLIYFQGTGAADDSGLPNDRFFAVRPEGSVSTLKIQRTERGDSAVYLCASQVGESGVNTGELFFGEGSRLTVL.

The rearrangement uses TRBV10-2 and TRBJ2-3; tentatively, D is TRBD1 (5 bases). CDR3 size: 15 residues. V was trimmed by 3 bases and J by 0 bases, leaving 10 bases between them. In germline, CDR1 is WSHSY, CDR2 SAAADI. CDR3 residues: CASSEGDQSTDTQYF. In DNA form, the CDR3 reads TGCGCCAGCAGTGAAGGGGATCAAAGCACAGATACGCAGTATTTT.